Below, 18 T cell receptor beta chains from the same sample are listed, as sequenced in a study of early T cells in non-severe SARS-CoV-2 infection. MiXCR, run by TCRdb on the 5' RACE reads, gives a single entry per CDR3 protein. Of some 26,000 distinct CDR3 sequences listed, around 4.5% are singletons. The sequenced sample consisted of whole blood. These receptors came from an adult who was a healthcare worker with PCR-confirmed SARS-CoV-2 infection or an uninfected control (not recorded which).

Many counts were recorded for this clonotype. This rearrangement joins TRBV15 to TRBJ2-1; D possibly corresponds to TRBD2 (5 bases). The germline V and J ends were trimmed by 5 bases and 7 bases, with 18 bases remaining between them. Per the germline V gene, CDR1 is LNHNV and CDR2 is YYDKDF (reference sequence). The length of the CDR3 is 15 residues. The CDR3 sequence: CATSGIGEFRNEQFF. Here the CDR3 DNA reads TGTGCCACCAGCGGTATCGGGGAGTTTAGGAATGAGCAGTTCTTC.

This clonotype was recorded at least ten times. The rearrangement joins TRBV20-1 to TRBJ2-1; no reliable D call. Trimming stripped 1 base from V and 0 bases from J, with 7 bases between. The germline V gene encodes CDR1 DFQATT and CDR2 SNEGSKA (reference sequence). The CDR3 loop spans 14 amino acids. The CDR3 coding sequence is TGCAGTGCTAGAGCGGGTAGCTCCTACAATGAGCAGTTCTTC. Its translation is CSARAGSSYNEQFF.

At least ten counts were recorded for this clonotype. The V and J genes are TRBV4-2 and TRBJ2-3, with D maybe TRBD1 (5 bases). The V end lost 4 bases, the J end lost 6 bases, and 17 bases lay between the germline ends. The CDR3 sequence is 15 residues long. CDR1 and CDR2 from the germline V gene are LGHNA and YNFKEQ. CDR3 sequence: CASSLGHPDGDTQYF. The CDR3 DNA reads TGTGCCAGCAGCCTCGGACACCCGGATGGCGATACGCAGTATTTT.

This clonotype was seen repeatedly, ten times or more. The chain has TRBV20-1 and TRBJ2-1; 10 nucleotides align to TRBD2. The CDR3 extends over 17 amino acids. V trimming: 4 bases; J trimming: 4 bases; junction bases outside the gene matches: 13. In germline, CDR1 is DFQATT, CDR2 SNEGSKA (reference sequence). CDR3 nucleotides: TGCAGTGCTATTAGATCGGGACTAGCGCCTACATACAATGAGCAGTTCTTC. Translation: CSAIRSGLAPTYNEQFF.

This clonotype has a count of ten or more. The chain links TRBV5-4 to TRBJ2-5; tentatively, D is TRBD1 (6 bases). Germline-derived CDR1 and CDR2 are SGHNT and YYREEE (reference sequence). The CDR3 is made up of 13 amino acids. Between the trimmed V and J ends, which lost 4 bases and 2 bases, there was a span of 9 bases. The chain's CDR3 is CASSVQGQETQYF. The CDR3 DNA sequence: TGTGCCAGCAGCGTCCAGGGGCAAGAGACCCAGTACTTC. The full variable domain, with the rest looked up from reference TRBV5-4 and TRBJ2-5, is ETGVTQSPTHLIKTRGQQVTLRCSSQSGHNTVSWYQQALGQGPQFIFQYYREEENGRGNFPPRFSGLQFPNYSSELNVNALELDDSALYLCASSVQGQETQYFGPGTRLLVL.

This clonotype was observed many times. The rearrangement links TRBV4-3 to TRBJ2-1; possibly TRBD1 or TRBD2 for D (5 bases each). The germline V gene encodes CDR1 LGHNA and CDR2 YSLEER. There are 15 residues in the CDR3. V lost 3 bases, J lost 1 base, and 10 bases lay in between. The CDR3 spells CASSQSGGSYNEQFF. The CDR3 nucleotides read TGCGCCAGCAGCCAGAGTGGGGGATCCTACAATGAGCAGTTCTTC.

In this sample, this clonotype turned up many times. The chain joins TRBV7-3 to TRBJ2-1; maybe TRBD1 (6 bases). V lost 2 bases to trimming and J lost 5 bases, with 13 bases between them. The length of the CDR3 is 15 residues. Germline V gene sequence: CDR1 SGHTA, CDR2 FQGTGA. The CDR3 loop reads CASSLQQGKNNEQFF. In nucleotides, the CDR3 is TGTGCCAGCAGCTTACAACAGGGAAAAAACAATGAGCAGTTCTTC.

This clonotype was seen many times. The genes are TRBV20-1 and TRBJ2-7; the D gene is possibly TRBD1 (6 bases). This CDR3 is 11 amino acids long. Trimming left V 3 bases short and J 6 bases short, with 9 bases between. Germline assignment: CDR1 DFQATT and CDR2 SNEGSKA (reference sequence). This CDR3 is CSASRGSEQYV. CDR3 bases: TGCAGTGCTAGCAGGGGTTCCGAGCAGTACGTC.

Many counts were recorded for this clonotype. The chain couples TRBV6-5 to TRBJ2-5; no definite D call. Trimming pared 6 bases from V and 5 bases from J, leaving 16 bases between. CDR1 and CDR2 (germline): MNHEY, SVGAGI. This CDR3 is built from 14 residues. This CDR3 is CASSNPPRTETQYF. CDR3 DNA sequence: TGTGCCAGCAGCAACCCCCCACGTACGGAGACCCAGTACTTC.

This clonotype was seen at least ten times. The chain couples TRBV20-1 to TRBJ1-6; perhaps TRBD1 as D (6 bases). The length of the CDR3 is 16 residues. In germline, CDR1 is DFQATT, CDR2 SNEGSKA (reference sequence). V lost 0 bases and J lost 7, with 16 bases in between. CDR3 nucleotide sequence: TGCAGTGCTAGAGATACGAGGGGGGGTTGGAATTCACCCCTCCACTTT. It codes for CSARDTRGGWNSPLHF.

This clonotype was counted only a few times. The gene calls are TRBV15 and TRBJ2-1, with D maybe TRBD2 (6 bases). The V gene lost 3 bases and the J gene lost 1 base, with 10 bases spanning the gap. The CDR3 is made up of 15 amino acids. The germline V gene has CDR1 LNHNV and CDR2 YYDKDF (reference sequence). The CDR3 here is CATSSDGGSYNEQFF. The CDR3 DNA reads TGTGCCACCAGCAGTGATGGAGGGTCCTACAATGAGCAGTTCTTC.

This clonotype was seen many times. This chain uses TRBV7-2 with TRBJ2-7, with 8 positions matching TRBD2. From germline, CDR1 is SGHTA and CDR2 FQGNSA. Trimming removed 6 bases from V and 1 base from J; junction bases left unmatched: 8. The length of the CDR3 is 15 residues. In nucleotides, the CDR3 is TGTGCCAGCAGTCTGACTAGCGTTTCTTCCTACGAGCAGTACTTC. Protein product: CASSLTSVSSYEQYF.

This clonotype was observed a handful of times. This chain uses TRBV12-3 or TRBV12-4 with TRBJ2-2; D might be TRBD1 (6 bases). This CDR3 contains 18 residues. Trimming pared 3 bases from V and 6 bases from J, leaving 23 bases between. The CDR3 DNA is TGTGCCAGCAGTTTGGTTCCCCTGGGGGCCATTTTTCCCGGGGAGCTGTTTTTT. Amino acids: CASSLVPLGAIFPGELFF.

This clonotype was recorded many times. The gene calls are TRBV4-2 and TRBJ2-1; D gene ambiguous. CDR3 size: 12 residues. CDR1 is LGHNA, CDR2 YNFKEQ, per germline. With 3 bases removed from V and 6 bases from J, the gap between germline ends came to 6 bases. CDR3 DNA: TGTGCCAGCAGCCATGGTGGCAATGAGCAGTTCTTC. This codes for CASSHGGNEQFF.

This clonotype appeared many times. This chain uses TRBV9 with TRBJ1-2, with D unresolved. Trimming shortened V by 0 bases and J by 2 bases, and 8 bases separated the two germline ends. The CDR3 covers 14 residues. Germline CDR1 reads SGDLS; CDR2 reads YYNGEE. CDR3 sequence: CASSVEDRNYGYTF. In nucleotides, the CDR3 is TGTGCCAGCAGCGTAGAAGACCGAAACTATGGCTACACCTTC.

This clonotype came up many times. V and J are TRBV28 and TRBJ2-1; D not certain. CDR1 and CDR2 from the germline V gene are MDHEN and SYDVKM. CDR3 length: 12 amino acids. The V gene lost 6 bases and the J gene lost 3 bases, with 6 bases spanning the gap. This CDR3 reads CASRGIYNEQFF. CDR3 coding DNA: TGTGCCAGCAGGGGGATCTACAATGAGCAGTTCTTC.

This clonotype was picked up a small number of times. The chain uses TRBV12-3 or TRBV12-4 and TRBJ2-2; D gene unclear. The CDR3 extends over 16 amino acids. Trimming removed 3 bases from V and 0 bases from J, with 11 bases in between. The CDR3 bases are TGTGCCAGCAGTTTGGGAACTACGGCGAACACCGGGGAGCTGTTTTTT. It translates to CASSLGTTANTGELFF.

This clonotype was found many times. The CDR3 DNA is TGTGCCAGCAGCTTATTAGCGGGAGGGAACTACGAGCAGTACTTC. Translated, it gives CASSLLAGGNYEQYF. The chain combines TRBV7-8 with TRBJ2-7; 11 bases are a match to TRBD2. CDR1 is SGHVS and CDR2 is FQNEAQ in the germline V gene. CDR3 size: 15 residues. The junction had 3 bases not matched to a gene; V was cut back by 2 bases and J by 3 bases.